The 20 T cell receptor beta chains presented below share a single source sample, sequenced in a study of OX40 agonist ivuxolimab in advanced cancers. Produced via immunoSEQ multiplex PCR; TCRdb's table is partial and in-frame only. Among fewer than 20,000 clones, roughly 70% were seen once, and the ten largest hold 20% to 30%. The starting material was CD4+ or CD8+ T cells sorted from blood, obtained in a trial of the OX40 agonist ivuxolimab. The receptors here all came from an adult with an advanced solid tumor such as melanoma, head and neck, liver or kidney cancer.

This clone showed up just once. The chain joins TRBV29-1 to TRBJ2-1; D not certain. Trimming removed 2 bases from V and 4 bases from J, with 6 bases in between. The length of the CDR3 is 12 residues. CDR1 and CDR2 from the germline V gene are SQVTM and ANQGSEA. CDR3 amino acids: CSVELFYNEQFF. CDR3 bases: TGCAGCGTTGAACTTTTTTACAATGAGCAGTTCTTC.

The chain joins TRBV15 to TRBJ2-1, with D unclear. The CDR3 is 17 residues long. In germline, CDR1 is LNHNV, CDR2 YYDKDF (reference sequence). The V end was cut by 3 bases, the J end by 4 bases, with 19 bases between. The CDR3 is CATSRGYPVSAYNEQFF. As DNA, the CDR3 is TGTGCCACCAGCAGGGGATATCCGGTGTCAGCTTACAATGAGCAGTTCTTC.

This clone rates as medium-sized. This CDR3 is CASSKFQIGGKNIQYF. For the CDR3, the DNA is TGTGCCAGCAGTAAGTTCCAAATTGGAGGCAAAAACATTCAGTACTTC. The gene calls are TRBV28 and TRBJ2-4; D possibly corresponds to TRBD2 (5 bases). With 5 bases removed from V and 3 bases from J, the gap between germline ends came to 17 bases. Per germline, CDR1 MDHEN and CDR2 SYDVKM. This CDR3 region has 16 residues.

The CDR3 loop is CASRLGPGHNEQFF. The CDR3 nucleotides read TGTGCCAGCAGACTAGGGCCAGGGCACAATGAGCAGTTCTTC. The genes are TRBV27 and TRBJ2-1, with D possibly called TRBD1 or TRBD2 (5 bases each). The germline V gene has CDR1 MNHEY and CDR2 SMNVEV (reference sequence). Between the trimmed V and J ends, which lost 6 bases and 5 bases, there was a span of 14 bases. The CDR3 consists of 14 residues.

V usage is TRBV5-6 and J usage is TRBJ2-3; D ambiguous. CDR1 SGHDT and CDR2 YYEEEE come from the germline V gene. With 7 bases removed from V and 3 bases from J, the gap between germline ends came to 6 bases. The CDR3 extends over 11 amino acids. CDR3 sequence reads: CASSFTDTQYF. The CDR3 nucleotides are TGTGCCAGCTCCTTTACAGATACGCAGTATTTT.

The gene calls are TRBV28 and TRBJ1-1; TRBD1 is a possible D gene (5 bases). This CDR3 region has 13 residues. V lost 10 bases and J 4 bases, leaving 16 bases between the germline ends. CDR1 and CDR2 from the germline V gene are MDHEN and SYDVKM. CDR3 nucleotide sequence: TGTGCCACCCTGATGGGGGGTTCCACTGAAGCTTTCTTT. This encodes CATLMGGSTEAFF. The full variable domain, completed using reference TRBV28 and TRBJ1-1, is DVKVTQSSRYLVKRTGEKVFLECVQDMDHENMFWYRQDPGLGLRLIYFSYDVKMKEKGDIPEGYSVSREKKERFSLILESASTNQTSMYLCATLMGGSTEAFFGQGTRLTVV.

By proportion, this clone is medium-sized. This sequence joins TRBV7-9 and TRBJ2-3; 9 bases fit TRBD2. Germline loops: CDR1 SEHNR, CDR2 FQNEAQ (reference sequence). CDR3 size: 18 residues. Trimming removed 5 bases from V and 1 base from J; junction bases left unmatched: 13. The CDR3, as DNA: TGTGCCAGCAGCCCCGCGGTGTGGCTAGCGGGACGCACAGATACGCAGTATTTT. This sequence encodes CASSPAVWLAGRTDTQYF.

The V call is TRBV5-1, the J call TRBJ1-5; TRBD1 is a possible D gene (5 bases). CDR1 and CDR2 (germline): SGHRS, YFSETQ. This CDR3 comprises 15 residues. The V and J ends lost 2 bases and 0 bases respectively, with 9 bases between them. Here the CDR3 DNA reads TGCGCCAGCAGCTTTACAGGAGGTAGCAATCAGCCCCAGCATTTT. As protein: CASSFTGGSNQPQHF.

Concerning this clone: A much larger clone differs from this one at a single base, so this may be a read error. This chain joins TRBV28 and TRBJ2-7; D remains unclear. The CDR3 consists of 11 residues. The germline V gene encodes CDR1 MDHEN and CDR2 SYDVKM. Trimming pared 5 bases from V and 2 bases from J, leaving 4 bases between. In DNA form, the CDR3 reads TGTGCCAGCAGTGAAGCCTACGAGCAGTACTTC. Translated: CASSEAYEQYF.

J is TRBJ2-7 and V is TRBV6-1, with D uncertain. The CDR3 runs 12 residues. V lost 10 bases and J lost 5, with 15 bases in between. The germline V gene encodes CDR1 MNHNS and CDR2 SASEGT. The CDR3 DNA reads TGTGCCACCTCGTTGGCGAAAGACGAGCAGTACTTC. This encodes CATSLAKDEQYF.

The CDR3 loop reads CASSEWATPGTEAFF. The DNA of the CDR3 is TGTGCCAGCAGTGAGTGGGCCACCCCGGGCACTGAAGCTTTCTTT. This chain connects TRBV27 to TRBJ1-1; D uncertain. Trimming cost V 5 bases and J 4 bases, with 17 bases left between them. Germline V CDR1 and CDR2: MNHEY, SMNVEV (reference sequence). CDR3 length: 15 residues.

The V call is TRBV4-1, the J call TRBJ1-6; 7 positions agree with TRBD1. This CDR3 is 20 amino acids long. In germline, CDR1 is MGHRA, CDR2 YSYEKL. J lost 0 bases, V lost 4 bases, and 15 bases had no gene match. CDR3 protein: CASSRGTDRLTSSYNSPLHF. The CDR3 DNA follows: TGCGCCAGCAGCCGGGGAACGGACAGGTTAACTAGCTCCTATAATTCACCCCTCCACTTT.

The rearrangement joins TRBV29-1 to TRBJ2-1; TRBD1 is a possible D gene (5 bases). The V end was cut by 6 bases, the J end by 5 bases, with 11 bases between. The CDR3 is 12 amino acids. Germline V gene lookup returns CDR1 SQVTM and CDR2 ANQGSEA. Here the CDR3 DNA reads TGCAGCGTCCTTCCAGGGAACAATGAGCAGTTCTTC. Encoded protein: CSVLPGNNEQFF.

The chain combines TRBV28 with TRBJ2-1; 10 nucleotides match TRBD1. V lost 5 bases, J lost 5 bases, and 9 bases stayed unmatched. The CDR3 totals 16 residues. In germline, CDR1 is MDHEN, CDR2 SYDVKM. The CDR3 loop is CASSAPTGGFNNEQFF. As DNA, the CDR3 is TGTGCCAGCAGTGCGCCGACAGGGGGCTTCAACAATGAGCAGTTCTTC.

This clone was seen just once. This sequence joins TRBV5-6 and TRBJ2-7, with no clear D. The V end was cut by 4 bases, the J end by 2 bases, with 22 bases between. Germline V gives CDR1 SGHDT, CDR2 YYEEEE. The CDR3 spans 17 residues. The CDR3 DNA is TGTGCCAGCAGCGCTAAGATGGGTCGCGAGGCCACCTACGAGCAGTACTTC. This gives the protein CASSAKMGREATYEQYF.

The chain joins TRBV28 to TRBJ2-7, with D perhaps TRBD1 (6 bases). The CDR3 runs to 14 residues. V lost 6 bases, J lost 3 bases, and 15 bases lay in between. Per the germline V gene, CDR1 is MDHEN and CDR2 is SYDVKM. In DNA, the CDR3 is TGTGCCAGCAGGCGGACAGAGGATAACTACGAGCAGTACTTC. It is translated as CASRRTEDNYEQYF.

The V gene is TRBV5-6, the J gene TRBJ2-5, with 9 bases identical to TRBD1. V lost 4 bases to trimming and J lost 5 bases; unmatched junction nucleotides: 6. CDR1 and CDR2 (germline): SGHDT, YYEEEE. This CDR3 is built from 14 residues. The CDR3 here is CASSHRGRGETQYF. The CDR3 coding sequence is TGTGCCAGCAGCCACAGGGGGCGTGGGGAGACCCAGTACTTC.

As for this clone: A read error is likely here: a far larger clone is one base away. The V and J genes are TRBV29-1 and TRBJ1-2, with D perhaps matching TRBD1 (6 bases). V was clipped by 3 bases and J by 7 bases, with 12 bases between them. Germline V CDR1 and CDR2: SQVTM, ANQGSEA. This CDR3 is 12 amino acids long. CDR3 amino acids: CSVDWGGLGYTF. In DNA, the CDR3 is TGCAGCGTTGACTGGGGGGGGCTTGGCTACACCTTC.

The rearrangement uses TRBV28 and TRBJ2-5; D is undetermined. The CDR3 spans 17 residues. Germline assignment: CDR1 MDHEN and CDR2 SYDVKM. Trimming left V 3 bases short and J 0 bases short, with 17 bases between. The CDR3 DNA follows: TGTGCCAGCAGTTTGGGAAATCCGGACGGTTACCAAGAGACCCAGTACTTC. It translates to CASSLGNPDGYQETQYF.

The chain uses TRBV25-1 and TRBJ2-7, with unresolved D. The CDR3 is 13 amino acids. Trimming left V 3 bases short and J 3 bases short, with 9 bases between. Germline V gene lookup returns CDR1 MGHDK and CDR2 SYGVNS. The chain's CDR3 is CASSDAFVYEQYF. The CDR3, as DNA: TGTGCCAGCAGTGACGCTTTTGTCTACGAGCAGTACTTC.